These T cell receptor beta chains were read from a single sample in a study of cytotoxic CD8 clonotypes in ibrutinib-treated CLL. Here immunoSEQ multiplex PCR was the method, and the copy in TCRdb shows in-frame clones only, minus some. The sample includes about 49,000 clones, around half seen only once; the top ten take 32%. The sequencing here drew on PBMCs, taken after 12 months of ibrutinib treatment. The receptors stem from a human donor with chronic lymphocytic leukemia. CDR3s include the opening cysteine and the closing phenylalanine or tryptophan. The order of the fields is J gene, D gene, V gene, CDR3 protein. The D gene is left open where the match is weak.

TRBJ2-2 | TRBD2 | TRBV29-1 | CSVGASGHTGELFF
TRBJ2-1 | TRBD2 | TRBV9 | CASSAGSSGRQNEQFF
TRBJ2-5 | . | TRBV13 | CASSLRQGGETQYF
TRBJ2-3 | . | TRBV9 | CASSRFADTQYF
TRBJ2-7 | . | TRBV5-1 | CASSFGSISREQYF
TRBJ2-1 | TRBD2 | TRBV29-1 | CSVLTSGRAYNEQFF
TRBJ1-1 | TRBD1 | TRBV30 | CAWSLLGTENTEAFF
TRBJ2-5 | TRBD2 | TRBV5-4 | CASSLKAGAETQYF
TRBJ2-1 | TRBD2 | TRBV23-1 | CASSQSRGLDLSYNEQFF
TRBJ2-2 | TRBD1 | TRBV27 | CASSSLQGIFRVGELFF
TRBJ2-7 | . | TRBV18 | CASSPQSGSYEQYF
TRBJ1-2 | . | TRBV6-6 | CASSYGQGPYGYTF
TRBJ2-7 | TRBD2 | TRBV11-2 | CASSSREGGSYEQYF
TRBJ1-6 | TRBD1 | TRBV23-1 | CAALGGQGRKSYNSPLHF
TRBJ2-3 | . | TRBV9 | CASRGVPDTQYF
TRBJ1-1 | . | TRBV18 | CASSPGGQNTEAFF
TRBJ1-5 | . | TRBV7-9 | CASSPQDSNQPQHF
TRBJ2-2 | . | TRBV6-1 | CASSDERYTGELFF
TRBJ1-3 | . | TRBV10-2 | CASSGTVADTIYF
TRBJ2-1 | TRBD2 | TRBV4-2 | CASSQGTSGRNNEQFF
TRBJ1-4 | TRBD1 | TRBV5-1 | CASSPTDRAEKLFF
TRBJ2-5 | TRBD2 | TRBV7-2 | CASSLAGLDRETQYF
TRBJ1-1 | TRBD1 | TRBV6-6 | CASRAQGGATEAFF
TRBJ1-5 | TRBD1 | TRBV28 | CASSLQGGLYQPQHF
TRBJ2-1 | TRBD2 | TRBV4-2 | CASSRSGTDYNEQFF
TRBJ1-4 | TRBD1 | TRBV15 | CATSRPSGTGLRKLFF
TRBJ1-6 | TRBD1 | TRBV2 | CASILDRTDNSPLHF
TRBJ1-4 | . | TRBV28 | CASRRFEKLFF
TRBJ2-7 | . | TRBV18 | CASSPLSLPHEQYF
TRBJ1-2 | TRBD1 | TRBV28 | CASSLRDRVNGYTF
TRBJ2-7 | TRBD1 | TRBV27 | CASSGQGPYEQYF
TRBJ1-1 | . | TRBV30 | CASIHWNTEAFF
TRBJ1-2 | . | TRBV18 | CASSQGSANYGYTF
TRBJ2-5 | . | TRBV19 | CASSIKGGATKTQYF
TRBJ2-7 | TRBD2 | TRBV4-1 | CASSHRTRGQSHEQYF
TRBJ2-7 | . | TRBV7-2 | CASSQRQAPDYEQYF
TRBJ2-1 | . | TRBV14 | CASSPRAGFTYEQFF
TRBJ2-7 | TRBD1 | TRBV28 | CASSRGQTYEQYF
TRBJ2-7 | . | TRBV27 | CASSLNRVLKSEQYF
TRBJ1-2 | . | TRBV6-1 | CASKGTVYGYTF
TRBJ2-1 | . | TRBV27 | CASSWRRGSDHEQFF
TRBJ2-3 | . | TRBV6-1 | CASSGLPDTDTQYF
TRBJ2-3 | . | TRBV20-1 | CSARIDTQYF
TRBJ1-5 | TRBD1 | TRBV5-1 | CASSSQGAAQPQHF
TRBJ1-3 | . | TRBV19 | CASSAARTTGNTIYF
TRBJ1-5 | TRBD1 | TRBV28 | CASSALTGVQPQHF
TRBJ1-5 | . | TRBV28 | CASSSRQPQHF
TRBJ2-3 | TRBD1 | TRBV28 | CASSLVQTGDPDTQYF
TRBJ2-7 | . | TRBV20-1 | CSAQKYYEQYF
TRBJ2-7 | TRBD2 | TRBV4-2 | CASSQDSGGRTYEQYF
TRBJ2-3 | TRBD1 | TRBV2 | CASSGQGGRDTQYF